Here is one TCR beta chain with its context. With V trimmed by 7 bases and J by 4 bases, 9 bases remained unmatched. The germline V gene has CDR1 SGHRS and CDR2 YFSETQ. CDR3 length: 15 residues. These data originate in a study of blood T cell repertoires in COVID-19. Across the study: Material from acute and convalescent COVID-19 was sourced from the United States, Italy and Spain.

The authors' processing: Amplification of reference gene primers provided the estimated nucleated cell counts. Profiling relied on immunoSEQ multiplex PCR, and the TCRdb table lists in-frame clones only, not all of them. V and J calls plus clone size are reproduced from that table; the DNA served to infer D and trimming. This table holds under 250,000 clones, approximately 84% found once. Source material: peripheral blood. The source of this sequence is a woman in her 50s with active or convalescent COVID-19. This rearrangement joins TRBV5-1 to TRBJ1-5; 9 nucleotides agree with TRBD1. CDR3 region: CASFYTGTGNQPQHF. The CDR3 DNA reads TGCGCCAGCTTTTACACCGGGACAGGGAATCAGCCCCAGCATTTT.